Sequencing of this T cell receptor beta chain was carried out in a study of CD8 T cells in Susac syndrome. It was with random hexamers that roughly 0.45 to 1 ug RNA was reverse transcribed. TCRdb reanalysed the immunoSEQ multiplex PCR reads using MiXCR and keeps one entry per CDR3 protein. The table has about 240,000 distinct CDR3 sequences, 90% to 96% seen once; the top ten hold roughly 0.1%. The CDR3 has 15 amino acids. The V and J ends lost 5 bases and 5 bases, in that order; junction bases with no gene match: 9. The germline V gene has CDR1 SEHNR and CDR2 FQNEAQ (reference sequence). The CD8+ and CD4+ T cells were isolated magnetically using a negative isolation approach, whereas the TEMRA cells were enriched by FACS.

The sequence came from a human donor with Susac syndrome. The rearrangement links TRBV7-9 to TRBJ2-5; 9 bases line up with TRBD2. Sequencing was performed on CD4+ T cells from PBMCs. CDR3: CASSELAGGPETQYF. CDR3 in DNA: TGTGCCAGCAGCGAGTTGGCGGGAGGGCCGGAGACCCAGTACTTC.